The 8 T cell receptor beta chains reported below all come from one sample, sequenced in a study of patients and donors after allogeneic stem cell transplantation. One entry per CDR3 protein results from TCRdb running MiXCR on the RT-PCR reads. The repertoire has about 2,600 distinct CDR3 sequences, 7% to 10% of them found once; the top ten carry 9.6%. Sequencing was done on a sample of blood, either unsorted or a sorted T cell fraction (not recorded which). These receptors were obtained from a human donor who was either an allogeneic HSCT recipient or a stem cell or donor lymphocyte infusion donor (not recorded which). It is not recorded whose cells these are; they may come from a transplant donor.

This clonotype was seen more than once but under ten times. V usage is TRBV30 and J usage is TRBJ1-1; no reliable D call. Trimming cost V 2 bases and J 1 base, with 5 bases left between them. The CDR3 length is 12 residues. Germline lookup yields CDR1 GTSNPN and CDR2 SVGIG (reference sequence). The CDR3 DNA reads as TGTGCCTGGAGTCCTGAGAACACTGAAGCTTTCTTT. Its protein is CAWSPENTEAFF. The full variable domain, its missing parts supplied by reference TRBV30 and TRBJ1-1, is SQTIHQWPATLVQPVGSPLSLECTVEGTSNPNLYWYRQAAGRGLQLLFYSVGIGQISSEVPQNLSASRPQDRQFILSSKKLLLSDSGFYLCAWSPENTEAFFGQGTRLTVV.

This clonotype is judged medium-sized. CDR3 sequence reads: CASSKGLAGIKSYNEQFF. DNA of the CDR3: TGTGCCAGCAGCAAGGGACTAGCGGGAATAAAATCCTACAATGAGCAGTTCTTC. The chain has TRBV11-2 and TRBJ2-1; TRBD2 matches at 13 bases. In germline, CDR1 is SGHAT, CDR2 FQNNGV. V lost 5 bases and J lost 1; bases outside the gene matches: 8. This CDR3 is built from 18 residues. The complete variable domain, with remaining parts taken from reference TRBV11-2 and TRBJ2-1, reads EAGVAQSPRYKIIEKRQSVAFWCNPISGHATLYWYQQILGQGPKLLIQFQNNGVVDDSQLPKDRFSAERLKGVDSTLKIQPAKLEDSAVYLCASSKGLAGIKSYNEQFFGPGTRLTVL.

V is TRBV30 and J is TRBJ2-1, with D perhaps matching TRBD2 (6 bases). CDR3 length equals 16 residues. V lost 0 bases, J lost 2 bases, and 14 bases lay in between. Germline V gene sequence: CDR1 GTSNPN, CDR2 SVGIG (reference sequence). The DNA for the CDR3 is TGTGCCTGGAGTGTACAGCCCCTAGCGACCTACAATGAGCAGTTCTTC. It specifies CAWSVQPLATYNEQFF.

This clonotype was seen a few times. The chain couples TRBV6-5 to TRBJ1-2; 7 positions match TRBD1. The germline CDR1 and CDR2 sequences are MNHEY and SVGAGI. V was clipped by 6 bases and J by 3 bases; unmatched bases: 4. The CDR3 is made up of 13 amino acids. The CDR3 sequence: CASRGTGDYGYTF. The CDR3, as DNA: TGTGCCAGCAGAGGAACAGGGGACTATGGCTACACCTTC.

There are a few counts of this clonotype. J is TRBJ2-5 and V is TRBV9; a weak D match, TRBD2 (6 bases). Trimming left V 4 bases short and J 3 bases short, with 10 bases between. The CDR3 has 13 residues. Germline CDR1 and CDR2: SGDLS and YYNGEE. The CDR3 spells CASSPGLKETQYF. As DNA, the CDR3 is TGTGCCAGCAGCCCGGGACTCAAAGAGACCCAGTACTTC.

This clonotype is classed as large. The chain recombines TRBV7-3 with TRBJ2-3; no clear D gene. Germline CDR1 SGHTA, CDR2 FQGTGA. This CDR3 is built from 13 residues. The germline V and J ends were trimmed by 2 bases and 8 bases, with 11 bases remaining between them. The CDR3 coding sequence is TGTGCCAGCAGCTTACCCGATTCCGGTACGCAGTATTTT. Translating it yields CASSLPDSGTQYF.

This clonotype is labeled as large. This sequence joins TRBV7-6 and TRBJ2-3; possible D gene TRBD1, 6 bases. This CDR3 comprises 15 residues. Germline V lookup: CDR1 SGHVS, CDR2 FNYEAQ. The V gene lost 0 bases and the J gene lost 2 bases, with 9 bases spanning the gap. CDR3: CASSLAGASTDTQYF. Written as DNA, the CDR3 is TGTGCCAGCAGCTTAGCGGGGGCCTCCACAGATACGCAGTATTTT.

This clonotype was observed a handful of times. At one end, the junction sequence differs from germline, possibly due to a read error. The chain combines TRBV10-3 with TRBJ2-7, with a weak D call TRBD2 (6 bases). This CDR3 spans 13 amino acids. Germline V lookup: CDR1 ENHRY, CDR2 SYGVKD. The CDR3 bases are TGTGCCATCAGTGAACCGGGACTCACGCACGCGAAATTC. Protein sequence: CAISEPGLTHAKF.